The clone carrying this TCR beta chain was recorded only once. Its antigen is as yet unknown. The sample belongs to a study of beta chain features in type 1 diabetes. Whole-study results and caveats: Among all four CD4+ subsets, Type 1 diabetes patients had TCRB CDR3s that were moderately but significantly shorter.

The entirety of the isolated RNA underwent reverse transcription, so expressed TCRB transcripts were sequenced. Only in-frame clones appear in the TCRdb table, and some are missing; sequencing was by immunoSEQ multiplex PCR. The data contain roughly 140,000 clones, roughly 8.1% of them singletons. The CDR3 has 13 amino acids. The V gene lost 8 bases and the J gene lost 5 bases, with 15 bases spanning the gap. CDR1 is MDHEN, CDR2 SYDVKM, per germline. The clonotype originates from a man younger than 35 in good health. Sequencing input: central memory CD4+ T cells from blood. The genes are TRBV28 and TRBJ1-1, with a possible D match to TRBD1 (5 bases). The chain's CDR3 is CASFREGSTEAFF. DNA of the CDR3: TGTGCCAGCTTCAGGGAGGGATCGACTGAAGCTTTCTTT.